This T cell receptor beta chain was sequenced in a study of persistence of HIV-infected CD4 T cells. Overlapping HIV-1 Gag 15-mer peptides at approximately 0.96 ug per peptide per mL were used. Memory cells lacking CD40L and CD69 with high CD45RO were sorted. Notes on this clone: Its antigen is unidentified.

This CDR3 spans 14 amino acids. Germline V lookup: CDR1 SQVTM, CDR2 ANQGSEA. V dropped 6 bases and J dropped 0; count of bases not matched to a gene: 8. The immunoSEQ assay was version 4, run in survey mode. Libraries were prepared by immunoSEQ multiplex PCR; TCRdb keeps only in-frame clonotypes and omits some of them. The data show tens of thousands of clones, roughly 75% seen once. This chain connects TRBV29-1 to TRBJ2-7; 7 nucleotides match TRBD1. The sequencing used CD4+ T cells sorted from PBMCs after approximately 18-hour stimulation, collected from a patient who received antiretroviral therapy. The TCR originated in an adult man with HIV who was CMV-seropositive. The CDR3 is CSVAPRQGSYEQYF. CDR3 coding DNA: TGCAGCGTCGCCCCCCGACAGGGCTCCTACGAGCAGTACTTC.